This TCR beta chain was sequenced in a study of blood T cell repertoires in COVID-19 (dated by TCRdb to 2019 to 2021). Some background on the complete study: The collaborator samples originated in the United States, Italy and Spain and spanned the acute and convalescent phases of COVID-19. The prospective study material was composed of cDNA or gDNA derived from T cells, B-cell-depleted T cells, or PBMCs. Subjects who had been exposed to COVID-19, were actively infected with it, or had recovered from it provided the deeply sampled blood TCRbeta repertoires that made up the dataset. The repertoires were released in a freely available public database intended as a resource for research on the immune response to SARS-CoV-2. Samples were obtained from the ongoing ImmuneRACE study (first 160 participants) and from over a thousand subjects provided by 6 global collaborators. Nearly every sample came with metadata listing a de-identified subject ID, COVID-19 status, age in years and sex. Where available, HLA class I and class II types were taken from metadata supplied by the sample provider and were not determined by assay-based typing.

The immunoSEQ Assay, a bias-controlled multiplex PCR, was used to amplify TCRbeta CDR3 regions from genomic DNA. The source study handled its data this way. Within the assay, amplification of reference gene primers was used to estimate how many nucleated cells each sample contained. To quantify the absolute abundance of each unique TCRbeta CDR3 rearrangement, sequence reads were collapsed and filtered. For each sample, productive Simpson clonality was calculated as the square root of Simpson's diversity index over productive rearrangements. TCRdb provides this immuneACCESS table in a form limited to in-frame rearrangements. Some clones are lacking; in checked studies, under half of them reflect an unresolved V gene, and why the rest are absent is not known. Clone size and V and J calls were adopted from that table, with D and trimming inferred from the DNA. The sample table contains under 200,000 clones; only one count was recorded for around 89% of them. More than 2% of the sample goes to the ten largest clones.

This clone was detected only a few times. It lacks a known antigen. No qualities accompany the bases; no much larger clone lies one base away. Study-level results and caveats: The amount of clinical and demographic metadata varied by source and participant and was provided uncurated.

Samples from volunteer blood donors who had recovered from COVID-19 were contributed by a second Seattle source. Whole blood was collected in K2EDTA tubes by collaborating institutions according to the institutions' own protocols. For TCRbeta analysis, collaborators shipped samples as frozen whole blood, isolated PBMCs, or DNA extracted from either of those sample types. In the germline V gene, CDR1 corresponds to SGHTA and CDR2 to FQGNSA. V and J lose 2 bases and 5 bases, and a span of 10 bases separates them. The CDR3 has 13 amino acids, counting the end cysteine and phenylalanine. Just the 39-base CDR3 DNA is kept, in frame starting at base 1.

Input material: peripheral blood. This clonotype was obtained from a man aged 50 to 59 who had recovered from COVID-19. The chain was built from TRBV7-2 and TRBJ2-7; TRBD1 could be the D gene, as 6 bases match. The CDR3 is CASSLPGDHEQYF. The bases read TGTGCCAGCAGCTTACCAGGGGACCACGAGCAGTACTTC.